The 6 T cell receptor beta chains reported below all come from one sample, sequenced in a study of blood T cell repertoires in COVID-19. This table comes from immunoSEQ multiplex PCR, and its TCRdb copy is limited to in-frame clones, with some not included. This repertoire shows 350,000 to 400,000 clones, 75% to 90% found once; its top ten account for approximately 1%. Sequencing used PBMCs or T cells enriched from blood (not recorded which). These receptors were collected from a young man who had recovered from COVID-19.

The chain joins TRBV3-1 (or the pseudogene TRBV3-2) to TRBJ2-7; TRBD2 matches at 12 bases. The J segment lost 2 bases and the V segment lost 3 bases, leaving 17 bases of the junction unmatched. This CDR3 contains 20 residues. Germline V gene sequence: CDR1 LGHDT, CDR2 YNNKEL (reference sequence). CDR3 DNA sequence: TGTGCCAGCAGCCAGGTAAGCGGACTAGCGGGATACAAAGAAGCCTACGAGCAGTACTTC. The encoded protein is CASSQVSGLAGYKEAYEQYF.

This clone appeared a single time. The chain combines TRBV10-3 with TRBJ2-3; D is possibly TRBD1 (6 bases). V lost 4 bases and J 3 bases, leaving 23 bases between the germline ends. Per germline, CDR1 ENHRY and CDR2 SYGVKD. The CDR3 spans 18 residues. The CDR3 spells CAISGDRSRGWETDTQYF. The CDR3, as DNA: TGTGCCATCAGTGGAGACAGGTCAAGAGGGTGGGAGACAGATACGCAGTATTTT.

The V gene is TRBV5-1, the J gene TRBJ2-7; no clear D gene. Trimming cost V 4 bases and J 7 bases, with 12 bases left between them. CDR3 size: 12 residues. The germline V gene encodes CDR1 SGHRS and CDR2 YFSETQ. CDR3 nucleotides: TGCGCCAGCAGCCTAACGACCAGGGAGCAGTACTTC. As protein: CASSLTTREQYF.

The V call is TRBV30, the J call TRBJ1-4, with D hard to call. The CDR3 runs 13 residues. Between the trimmed V and J ends, which lost 4 bases and 7 bases, there was a span of 13 bases. Germline lookup yields CDR1 GTSNPN and CDR2 SVGIG (reference sequence). In DNA form, the CDR3 reads TGTGCCTGGACAATTCAGAGGGCTGAAAAACTGTTTTTT. Its protein is CAWTIQRAEKLFF.

The chain combines TRBV2 with TRBJ1-5; 8 bases agree with TRBD1. Germline-derived CDR1 and CDR2 are SNHLY and FYNNEI. This CDR3 has 14 amino acids. The junction had 6 bases not matched to a gene; V was cut back by 6 bases and J by 5 bases. The CDR3 protein is CASRPGGAYQPQHF. Written as DNA, the CDR3 is TGTGCCAGCAGGCCAGGGGGCGCCTATCAGCCCCAGCATTTT.

The sample holds one count of this clone. The chain couples TRBV11-2 to TRBJ2-5; 7 bases align to TRBD2. The CDR3 has 17 amino acids. Germline V gives CDR1 SGHAT, CDR2 FQNNGV. V lost 5 bases to trimming and J lost 2 bases; unmatched junction nucleotides: 14. The CDR3 sequence: CASSTQLGGGLQETQYF. For the CDR3, the DNA is TGTGCCAGCAGCACCCAGCTCGGCGGGGGTCTACAAGAGACCCAGTACTTC.